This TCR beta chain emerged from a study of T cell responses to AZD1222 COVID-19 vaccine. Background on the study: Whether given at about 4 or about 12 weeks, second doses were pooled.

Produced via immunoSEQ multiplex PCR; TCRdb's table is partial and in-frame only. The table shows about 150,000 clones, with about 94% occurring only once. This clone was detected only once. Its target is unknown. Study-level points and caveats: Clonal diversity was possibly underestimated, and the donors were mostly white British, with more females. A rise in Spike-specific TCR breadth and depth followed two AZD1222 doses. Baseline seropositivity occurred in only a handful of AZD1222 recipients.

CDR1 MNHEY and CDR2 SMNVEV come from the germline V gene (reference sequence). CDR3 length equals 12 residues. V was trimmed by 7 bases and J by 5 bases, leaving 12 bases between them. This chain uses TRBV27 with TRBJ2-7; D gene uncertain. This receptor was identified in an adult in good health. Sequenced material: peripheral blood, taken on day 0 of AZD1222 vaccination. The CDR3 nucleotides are TGTGCCAGCAAAGGTGCGTCCAACGAGCAGTACTTC. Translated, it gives CASKGASNEQYF.